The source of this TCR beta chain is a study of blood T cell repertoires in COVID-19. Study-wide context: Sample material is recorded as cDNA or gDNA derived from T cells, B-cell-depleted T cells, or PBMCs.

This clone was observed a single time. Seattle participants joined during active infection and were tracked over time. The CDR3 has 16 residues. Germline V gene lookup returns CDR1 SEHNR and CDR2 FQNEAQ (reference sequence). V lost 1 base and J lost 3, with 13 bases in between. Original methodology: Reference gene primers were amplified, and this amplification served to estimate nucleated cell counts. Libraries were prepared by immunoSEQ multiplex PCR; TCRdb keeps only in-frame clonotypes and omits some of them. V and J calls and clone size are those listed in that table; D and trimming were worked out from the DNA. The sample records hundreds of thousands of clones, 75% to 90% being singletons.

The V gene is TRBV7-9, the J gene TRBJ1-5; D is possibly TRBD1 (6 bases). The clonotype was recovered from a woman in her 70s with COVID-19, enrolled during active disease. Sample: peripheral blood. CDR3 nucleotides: TGTGCCAGCAGCTTAGAGGCCGGGACAAACAATCAGCCCCAGCATTTT. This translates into CASSLEAGTNNQPQHF.